A single sample gave rise to the 20 T cell receptor beta chains below, sequenced in a study of shared clonotypes between healthy human individuals (dated by TCRdb to 2018 to 2021). To prepare the library, the immunoSEQ multiplex PCR assay was applied. TCRdb carries this immuneACCESS record with in-frame sequences only. Its versions omit some clonotypes, under half of them owing to an unresolved V gene in the studies checked, with the rest unexplained. The table for this sample lists roughly 890,000 clones; 80% to 95% of them were counted only once. The leading ten clones occupy 24% of the sample. CD8 naive samples were CD45RO-negative cells positively selected for CCR7, giving a CD45RA+CCR7+ population that excluded TemRA cells. The sample consisted of naive CD8+ T cells sorted from blood. This specimen's cell subset or site label, interpreted: CD45RA+CCR7+. These receptor sequences come from a man aged 30 to 39 in good health.

The chain carries TRBV14 and TRBJ2-7; D not resolved. This CDR3 contains 15 residues. The V and J ends lost 4 bases and 3 bases respectively, with 16 bases between them. Germline loops: CDR1 SGHDN, CDR2 FVKESK. The CDR3 protein is CASSLLGGPLYEQYF. In DNA form, the CDR3 reads TGTGCCAGCAGCCTTCTAGGCGGACCCCTCTACGAGCAGTACTTC.

The chain employs TRBV13 and TRBJ2-1; D unclear. V lost 5 bases and J lost 5, with 16 bases in between. There are 15 residues in the CDR3. CDR1 PRHDT and CDR2 FYEKMQ come from the germline V gene (reference sequence). The CDR3, as DNA: TGTGCCAGCAGCCAAGAATCGTTAAAGGACAATGAGCAGTTCTTC. Translation: CASSQESLKDNEQFF.

The chain is built from TRBV6-6 and TRBJ2-7; TRBD1 matches 8 bases. This CDR3 has 14 amino acids. J lost 3 bases, V lost 4 bases, and 5 bases had no gene match. In germline, CDR1 is MNHNY, CDR2 SVGAGI (reference sequence). As DNA, the CDR3 is TGTGCCAGCAGTTTTCCGGGACAGGACTACGAGCAGTACTTC. As protein: CASSFPGQDYEQYF.

The chain couples TRBV4-1 to TRBJ2-1, with 11 bases aligning to TRBD2. Germline loops: CDR1 MGHRA, CDR2 YSYEKL. This CDR3 spans 15 amino acids. The junction had 2 bases not matched to a gene; V was cut back by 4 bases and J by 3 bases. The DNA of the CDR3 is TGCGCCAGCAGCCCCGGACTAGCGGGCTACAATGAGCAGTTCTTC. The encoded protein is CASSPGLAGYNEQFF.

The chain employs TRBV6-4 and TRBJ1-1; D gene ambiguous. V lost 7 bases to trimming and J lost 4 bases, with 16 bases between them. Germline CDR1 reads MRHNA; CDR2 reads SNTAGT. This CDR3 spans 14 amino acids. The CDR3 loop is CASKELAPSTEAFF. In nucleotides, the CDR3 is TGTGCCAGCAAGGAATTGGCCCCCAGCACTGAAGCTTTCTTT.

The chain links TRBV4-3 to TRBJ2-7; D may be TRBD1 (5 bases). The CDR3 has 14 residues. Deletions cut 1 base from V and 6 bases from J, with 13 bases between. The germline V gene encodes CDR1 LGHNA and CDR2 YSLEER. CDR3 sequence (DNA): TGCGCCAGCAGCCAAGGATTGCAGGGCATCGAGCAGTACTTC. This translates into CASSQGLQGIEQYF.

V and J are TRBV27 and TRBJ1-3; D is perhaps TRBD1 (5 bases). The length of the CDR3 is 14 residues. V was cut by 2 bases and J by 4 bases, with 9 bases left in between. Germline loops: CDR1 MNHEY, CDR2 SMNVEV (reference sequence). Here the CDR3 reads CASSLVPGGNTIYF. CDR3 DNA sequence: TGTGCCAGCAGTTTAGTGCCAGGGGGAAACACCATATATTTT.

The chain combines TRBV4-1 with TRBJ2-7; no firm D call. The CDR3 has 15 amino acids. Germline V lookup: CDR1 MGHRA, CDR2 YSYEKL. V dropped 1 base and J dropped 5 bases, with 15 bases sitting between them. The CDR3 nucleotides read TGCGCCAGCAGCCAAGTGGGTTACAGCGCTGACGAGCAGTACTTC. Encoded protein: CASSQVGYSADEQYF.

The chain employs TRBV28 and TRBJ2-3; TRBD2 agrees at 8 bases. Per germline, CDR1 MDHEN and CDR2 SYDVKM. CDR3 length equals 20 residues. Losses at the gene ends were 3 bases for V and 13 bases for J; bases not matched to a gene: 30. The CDR3 nucleotides are TGTGCCAGCAGTTTGTATTACCATGAGCGGGAGAGTCAAACACGGCACGGGGAGTATTTT. It specifies CASSLYYHERESQTRHGEYF. Combining the CDR3 with reference TRBV28 and TRBJ2-3 gives the whole variable domain DVKVTQSSRYLVKRTGEKVFLECVQDMDHENMFWYRQDPGLGLRLIYFSYDVKMKEKGDIPEGYSVSREKKERFSLILESASTNQTSMYLCASSLYYHERESQTRHGEYFGPGTRLTVL.

The V gene is TRBV27, the J gene TRBJ1-2, with 7 bases matching TRBD1. Trimming cost V 6 bases and J 6 bases; bases outside gene matches: 7. This CDR3 has 13 amino acids. Germline assignment: CDR1 MNHEY and CDR2 SMNVEV (reference sequence). The CDR3 loop is CASRGADRDGYTF. Here the CDR3 DNA reads TGTGCCAGCAGAGGGGCCGACAGGGATGGCTACACCTTC.

A note on this clone: This specimen includes other DNA sequences encoding the same CDR3. This chain connects TRBV9 to TRBJ1-1; TRBD1 aligns across 7 bases. The CDR3 length is 14 residues. V lost 4 bases, J lost 0 bases, and 3 bases stayed unmatched. The germline V gene has CDR1 SGDLS and CDR2 YYNGEE. The CDR3 DNA sequence: TGTGCCAGCAGCCAGGGGGGGTTGAACACTGAAGCTTTCTTT. Its translation: CASSQGGLNTEAFF.

The rearrangement joins TRBV4-1 to TRBJ2-1; tentatively, D is TRBD1 (5 bases). The CDR3 contains 14 residues. The germline V gene encodes CDR1 MGHRA and CDR2 YSYEKL. The ends were cut back, 1 base at V and 5 bases at J, with 9 bases in the middle. Here the CDR3 reads CASSQGQPDNEQFF. The CDR3 coding sequence is TGCGCCAGCAGCCAAGGACAGCCGGACAATGAGCAGTTCTTC.

The gene calls are TRBV5-1 and TRBJ1-5; TRBD1 matches at 9 bases. Germline V gives CDR1 SGHRS, CDR2 YFSETQ. V shed 4 bases and J 8 bases; nucleotides not matched to a gene: 13. The CDR3 covers 16 residues. CDR3 loop: CASSAGTGSKSEPQHF. In nucleotides, the CDR3 is TGCGCCAGCAGCGCCGGGACAGGGTCTAAATCAGAGCCCCAGCATTTT.

This rearrangement joins TRBV5-6 to TRBJ2-2, with 10 bases identical to TRBD2. The germline CDR1 and CDR2 sequences are SGHDT and YYEEEE. With V trimmed by 4 bases and J by 5 bases, 8 bases remained unmatched. The CDR3 totals 16 residues. For the CDR3, the DNA is TGTGCCAGCAGCGAACCTAGCGGGAGAGAAACCGGGGAGCTGTTTTTT. It yields the protein CASSEPSGRETGELFF.

The chain combines TRBV7-9 with TRBJ2-5, with D perhaps matching TRBD1 (6 bases). The ends were cut back, 5 bases at V and 2 bases at J, with 15 bases in the middle. Germline lookup yields CDR1 SEHNR and CDR2 FQNEAQ (reference sequence). The CDR3 totals 15 residues. This chain's CDR3 is CASSAARDIQETQYF. CDR3 bases: TGTGCCAGCAGCGCAGCGAGGGACATACAAGAGACCCAGTACTTC.

This chain links TRBV29-1 with TRBJ1-2; 9 nucleotides agree with TRBD1. V gave up 7 bases and J gave up 5 bases; unmatched junction bases: 11. This CDR3 has 14 residues. The germline V gene has CDR1 SQVTM and CDR2 ANQGSEA. The DNA of the CDR3 is TGCAGCGGAGATTCCGGGACAGGGCCTTATGGCTACACCTTC. Amino acids: CSGDSGTGPYGYTF.

The chain uses TRBV18 and TRBJ2-5; TRBD1 aligns across 7 bases. Germline lookup yields CDR1 KGHSH and CDR2 LQKENI. The CDR3 covers 14 residues. V lost 5 bases to trimming and J lost 3 bases; unmatched junction nucleotides: 6. The CDR3 region is CASSLSGTEETQYF. In DNA, the CDR3 is TGTGCCAGCTCATTATCCGGGACAGAAGAGACCCAGTACTTC.

V usage is TRBV11-2 and J usage is TRBJ2-1, with D unresolved. This CDR3 spans 15 amino acids. Between the trimmed V and J ends, which lost 4 bases and 2 bases, there was a span of 12 bases. Germline CDR1 reads SGHAT; CDR2 reads FQNNGV. CDR3 DNA: TGTGCCAGCAGCTATAAGCCGAGCCCCTACAATGAGCAGTTCTTC. Residues: CASSYKPSPYNEQFF.

The V and J genes are TRBV5-6 and TRBJ1-5; D is unresolved. CDR3 length: 14 amino acids. The germline V gene has CDR1 SGHDT and CDR2 YYEEEE. Deletions cut 5 bases from V and 6 bases from J, with 15 bases between. This chain's CDR3 is CASSSITRGQPQHF. CDR3 coding DNA: TGTGCCAGCAGTTCGATAACACGGGGTCAGCCCCAGCATTTT.

The chain uses TRBV30 and TRBJ2-7; 12 nucleotides align to TRBD2. Germline lookup yields CDR1 GTSNPN and CDR2 SVGIG (reference sequence). The CDR3 sequence is 21 residues long. J was trimmed by 3 bases and V by 0 bases; bases with no gene match: 21. This CDR3 reads CAWSVRRLRLAGGPGSYEQYF. CDR3 in DNA: TGTGCCTGGAGTGTTCGACGACTGAGGCTAGCGGGAGGGCCCGGGAGCTACGAGCAGTACTTC.